This TCR beta chain came from a study of shared clonotypes between healthy human individuals. Study at large: CD4 naive and memory got three plates each, CD8 naive two, CD8 memory one.

CDR3 length equals 15 residues. Trimming removed 1 base from V and 4 bases from J, with 14 bases in between. The V gene's germline CDR1 is LGHNA and CDR2 YSLEER. Produced via immunoSEQ multiplex PCR; TCRdb's table is partial and in-frame only. The data show around 2,100,000 clones, roughly 95% seen once. It was CD45RO-negative cells, positively selected for CCR7, that made up naive CD8 cells, with terminally differentiated effector memory CD45RA+ cells excluded. The sequenced sample was naive CD8+ T cells sorted from blood. The rearrangement joins TRBV4-3 to TRBJ2-7; D unclear. This receptor was taken from a man aged 18 to 29 in good health. The CDR3 nucleotides are TGCGCCAGCAGCCAAGCTTATGGGGATGGATACGAGCAGTACTTC. Translated: CASSQAYGDGYEQYF.